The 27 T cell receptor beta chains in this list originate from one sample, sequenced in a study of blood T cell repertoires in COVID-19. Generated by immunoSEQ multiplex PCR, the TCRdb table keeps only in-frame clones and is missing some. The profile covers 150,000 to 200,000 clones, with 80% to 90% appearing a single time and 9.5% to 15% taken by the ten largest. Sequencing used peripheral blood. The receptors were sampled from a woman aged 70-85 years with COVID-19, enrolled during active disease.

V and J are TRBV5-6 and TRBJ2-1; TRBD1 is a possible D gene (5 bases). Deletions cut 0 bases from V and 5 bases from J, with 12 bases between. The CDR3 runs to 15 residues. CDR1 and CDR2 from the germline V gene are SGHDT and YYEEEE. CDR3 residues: CASSLEGVFHNEQFF. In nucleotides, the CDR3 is TGTGCCAGCAGCTTGGAAGGGGTCTTCCACAATGAGCAGTTCTTC.

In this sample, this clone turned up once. CDR3 amino acids: CASSLSRYGYTF. The CDR3 coding sequence is TGTGCCAGCAGTTTATCCAGATATGGCTACACCTTC. The chain is built from TRBV12-3 or TRBV12-4 and TRBJ1-2; D uncertain. With 2 bases removed from V and 5 bases from J, the gap between germline ends came to 6 bases. The CDR3 covers 12 residues.

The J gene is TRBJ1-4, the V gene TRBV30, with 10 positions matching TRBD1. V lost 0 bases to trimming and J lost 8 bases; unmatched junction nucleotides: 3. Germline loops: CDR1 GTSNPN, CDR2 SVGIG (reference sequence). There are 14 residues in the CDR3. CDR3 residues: CAWSVGQGREKLFF. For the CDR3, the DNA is TGTGCCTGGAGTGTGGGACAGGGGCGCGAAAAACTGTTTTTT.

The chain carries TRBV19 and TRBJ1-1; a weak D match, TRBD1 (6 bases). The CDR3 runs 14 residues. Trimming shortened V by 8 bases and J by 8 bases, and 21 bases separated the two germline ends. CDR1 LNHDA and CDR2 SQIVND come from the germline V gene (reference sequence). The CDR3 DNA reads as TGTGCCAGTTCTCCCACGACAGGTCCGGGAGAAGCTTTCTTT. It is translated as CASSPTTGPGEAFF. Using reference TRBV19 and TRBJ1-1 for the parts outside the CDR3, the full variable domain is DGGITQSPKYLFRKEGQNVTLSCEQNLNHDAMYWYRQDPGQGLRLIYYSQIVNDFQKGDIAEGYSVSREKKESFPLTVTSAQKNPTAFYLCASSPTTGPGEAFFGQGTRLTVV.

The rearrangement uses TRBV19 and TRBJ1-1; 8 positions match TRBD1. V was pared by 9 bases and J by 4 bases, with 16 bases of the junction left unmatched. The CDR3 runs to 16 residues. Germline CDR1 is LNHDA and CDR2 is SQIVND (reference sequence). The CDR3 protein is CASQTLLRTGTTEAFF. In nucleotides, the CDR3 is TGTGCCAGCCAGACTCTACTCCGGACAGGGACCACTGAAGCTTTCTTT.

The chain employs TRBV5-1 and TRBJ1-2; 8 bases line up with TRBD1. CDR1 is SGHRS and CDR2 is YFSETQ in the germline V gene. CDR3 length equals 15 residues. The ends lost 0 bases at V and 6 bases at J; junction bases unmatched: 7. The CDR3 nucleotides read TGCGCCAGCAGCTTGGGTGGACAGGGAATACATGGCTACACCTTC. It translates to CASSLGGQGIHGYTF.

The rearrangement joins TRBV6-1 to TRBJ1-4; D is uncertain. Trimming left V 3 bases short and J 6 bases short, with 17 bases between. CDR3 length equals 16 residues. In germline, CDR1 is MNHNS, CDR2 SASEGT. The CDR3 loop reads CASSDWFRTEDEKLFF. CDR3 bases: TGTGCCAGCAGTGACTGGTTTCGAACCGAGGATGAAAAACTGTTTTTT.

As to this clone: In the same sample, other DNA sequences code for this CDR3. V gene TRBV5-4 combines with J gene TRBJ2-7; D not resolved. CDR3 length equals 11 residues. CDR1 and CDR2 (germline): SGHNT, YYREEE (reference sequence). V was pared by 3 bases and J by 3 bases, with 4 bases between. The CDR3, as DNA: TGTGCCAGCAGCTCAAACTACGAGCAGTACTTC. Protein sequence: CASSSNYEQYF.

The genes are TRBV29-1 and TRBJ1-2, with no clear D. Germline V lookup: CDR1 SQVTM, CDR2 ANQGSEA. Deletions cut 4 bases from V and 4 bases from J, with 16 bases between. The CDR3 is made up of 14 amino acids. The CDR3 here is CSVALTRETYGYTF. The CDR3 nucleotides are TGCAGCGTTGCCCTGACGCGGGAGACCTATGGCTACACCTTC.

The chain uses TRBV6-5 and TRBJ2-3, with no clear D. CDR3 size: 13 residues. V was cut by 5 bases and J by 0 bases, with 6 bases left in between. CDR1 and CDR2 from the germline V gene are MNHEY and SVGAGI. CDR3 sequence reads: CASSRVSTDTQYF. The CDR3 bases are TGTGCCAGCAGTCGGGTCAGCACAGATACGCAGTATTTT.

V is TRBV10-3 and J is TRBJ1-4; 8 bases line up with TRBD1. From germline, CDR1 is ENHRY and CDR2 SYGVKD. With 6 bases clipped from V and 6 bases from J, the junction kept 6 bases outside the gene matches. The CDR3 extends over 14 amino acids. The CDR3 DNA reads TGTGCCATCAGGAGAGGACAGGGCGATGAAAAACTGTTTTTT. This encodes CAIRRGQGDEKLFF.

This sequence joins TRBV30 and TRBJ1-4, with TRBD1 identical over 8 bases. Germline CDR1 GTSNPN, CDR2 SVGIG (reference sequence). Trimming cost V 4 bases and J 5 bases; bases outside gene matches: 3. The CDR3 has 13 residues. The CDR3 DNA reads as TGTGCCTGGAAAGGACAGGGAAATGAAAAACTGTTTTTT. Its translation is CAWKGQGNEKLFF.

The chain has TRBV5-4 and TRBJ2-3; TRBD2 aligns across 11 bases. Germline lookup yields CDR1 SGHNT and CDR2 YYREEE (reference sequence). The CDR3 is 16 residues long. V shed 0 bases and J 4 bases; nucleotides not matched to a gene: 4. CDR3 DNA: TGTGCCAGCAGCTTGGGACTAGCGGGACTATCAGATACGCAGTATTTT. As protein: CASSLGLAGLSDTQYF.

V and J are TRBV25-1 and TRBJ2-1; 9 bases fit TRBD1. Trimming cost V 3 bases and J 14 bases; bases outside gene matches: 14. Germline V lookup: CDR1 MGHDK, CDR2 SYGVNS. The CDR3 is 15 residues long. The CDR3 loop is CASSDLLGQGIAEFF. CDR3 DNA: TGTGCCAGCAGTGACCTATTGGGACAGGGTATCGCGGAGTTCTTC.

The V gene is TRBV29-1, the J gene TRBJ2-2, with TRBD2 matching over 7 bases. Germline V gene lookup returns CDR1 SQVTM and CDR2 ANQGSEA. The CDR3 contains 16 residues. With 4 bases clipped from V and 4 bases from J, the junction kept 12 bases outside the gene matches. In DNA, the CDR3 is TGCAGCGTTGTAACTCCTCTGGGAGGGAGCACCGGGGAGCTGTTTTTT. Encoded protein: CSVVTPLGGSTGELFF.

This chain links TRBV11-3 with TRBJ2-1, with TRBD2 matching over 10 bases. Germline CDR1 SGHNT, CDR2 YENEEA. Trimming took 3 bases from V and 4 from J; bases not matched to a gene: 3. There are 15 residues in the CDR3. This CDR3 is CASSLASGSYNEQFF. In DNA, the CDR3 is TGTGCCAGCAGCTTGGCTAGCGGGAGTTACAATGAGCAGTTCTTC.

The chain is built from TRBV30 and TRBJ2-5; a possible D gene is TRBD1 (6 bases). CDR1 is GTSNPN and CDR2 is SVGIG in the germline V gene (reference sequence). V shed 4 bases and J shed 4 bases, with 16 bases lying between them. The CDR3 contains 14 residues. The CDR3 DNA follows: TGTGCCTGGAAGGGTGCAGGGGCCGGAGAGACCCAGTACTTC. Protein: CAWKGAGAGETQYF. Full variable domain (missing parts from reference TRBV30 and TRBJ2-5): SQTIHQWPATLVQPVGSPLSLECTVEGTSNPNLYWYRQAAGRGLQLLFYSVGIGQISSEVPQNLSASRPQDRQFILSSKKLLLSDSGFYLCAWKGAGAGETQYFGPGTRLLVL.

CDR3 DNA: TGTGCCAGCAGCCCTCTCACTGGACAGAACACTGAAGCTTTCTTT. It encodes CASSPLTGQNTEAFF. V usage is TRBV7-9 and J usage is TRBJ1-1, with D perhaps TRBD1 (5 bases). The V gene's germline CDR1 is SEHNR and CDR2 FQNEAQ (reference sequence). The CDR3 has 15 amino acids. Trimming removed 5 bases at V and 1 base at J, with 14 bases between.

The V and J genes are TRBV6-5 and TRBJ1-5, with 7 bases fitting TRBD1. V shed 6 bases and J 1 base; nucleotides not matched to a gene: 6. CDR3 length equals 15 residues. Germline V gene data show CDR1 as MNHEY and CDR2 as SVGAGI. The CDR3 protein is CASRKTGISNQPQHF. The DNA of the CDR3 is TGTGCCAGCAGAAAGACAGGGATCAGCAATCAGCCCCAGCATTTT.

The CDR3 region has the DNA TGTGCCAGCAGTGAACTTGGACAGGGGTTCTCTGGGGCCAACGTCCTGACTTTC. Its protein is CASSELGQGFSGANVLTF. This chain links TRBV6-1 with TRBJ2-6, with 9 bases fitting TRBD1. The J segment lost 0 bases and the V segment lost 2 bases, leaving 5 bases of the junction unmatched. The germline V gene has CDR1 MNHNS and CDR2 SASEGT. This CDR3 is 18 amino acids long.

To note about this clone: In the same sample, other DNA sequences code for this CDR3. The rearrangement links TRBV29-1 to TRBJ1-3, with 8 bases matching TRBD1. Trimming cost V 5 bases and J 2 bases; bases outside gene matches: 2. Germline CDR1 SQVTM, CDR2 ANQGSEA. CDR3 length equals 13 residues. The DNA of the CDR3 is TGCAGCGTTACCAGGGGGCCTGGAAACACCATATATTTT. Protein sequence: CSVTRGPGNTIYF.

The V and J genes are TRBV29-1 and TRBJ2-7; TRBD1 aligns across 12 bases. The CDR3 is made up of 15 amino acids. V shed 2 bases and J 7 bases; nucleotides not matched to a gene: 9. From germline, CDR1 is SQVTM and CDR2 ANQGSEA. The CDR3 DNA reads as TGCAGCGTTGAACCCCCCGGGACAGGGGGCGGGGAGCAGTACTTC. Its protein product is CSVEPPGTGGGEQYF.

The CDR3 DNA reads as TGTGCCAGCAGCACCGGGACAGGGTTTACTTCACCCCTCCACTTT. Protein product: CASSTGTGFTSPLHF. J is TRBJ1-6 and V is TRBV5-6, with 9 bases identical to TRBD1. CDR1 and CDR2 from the germline V gene are SGHDT and YYEEEE. This CDR3 spans 15 amino acids. The V gene end was trimmed by 4 bases and the J gene end by 9 bases; junction bases not matched to a gene: 8. The full variable domain, in which reference TRBV5-6 and TRBJ1-6 provide the parts outside the CDR3, is DAGVTQSPTHLIKTRGQQVTLRCSPKSGHDTVSWYQQALGQGPQFIFQYYEEEERQRGNFPDRFSGHQFPNYSSELNVNALLLGDSALYLCASSTGTGFTSPLHFGNGTRLTVT.

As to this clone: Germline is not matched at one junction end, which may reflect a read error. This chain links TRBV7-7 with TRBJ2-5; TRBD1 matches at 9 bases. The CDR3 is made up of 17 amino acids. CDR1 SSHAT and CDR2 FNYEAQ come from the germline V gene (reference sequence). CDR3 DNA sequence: TGTGCTAGCAGCTTAAATAGTGCCGGGACAGGGCTAGAGACCCAGTACTTC. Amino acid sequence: CASSLNSAGTGLETQYF.

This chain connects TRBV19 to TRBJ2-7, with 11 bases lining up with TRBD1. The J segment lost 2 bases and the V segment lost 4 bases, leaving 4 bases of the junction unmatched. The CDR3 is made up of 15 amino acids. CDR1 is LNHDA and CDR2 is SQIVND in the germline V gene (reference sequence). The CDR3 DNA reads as TGTGCCAGTAGTACCCAGGACAGGGGGCCCTACGAGCAGTACTTC. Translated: CASSTQDRGPYEQYF.

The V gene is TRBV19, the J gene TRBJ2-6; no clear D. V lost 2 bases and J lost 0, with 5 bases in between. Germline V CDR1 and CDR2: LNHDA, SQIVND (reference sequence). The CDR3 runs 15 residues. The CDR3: CASSITSSGANVLTF. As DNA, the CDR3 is TGTGCCAGTAGTATAACCAGCTCTGGGGCCAACGTCCTGACTTTC.

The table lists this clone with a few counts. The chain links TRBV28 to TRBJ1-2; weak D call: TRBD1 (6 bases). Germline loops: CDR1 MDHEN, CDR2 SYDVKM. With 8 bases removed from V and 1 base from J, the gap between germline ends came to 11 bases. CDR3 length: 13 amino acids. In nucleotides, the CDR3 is TGTGCCAGCCTCCCAGGGGATAACTATGGCTACACCTTC. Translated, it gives CASLPGDNYGYTF.